Listed here is a single T cell receptor (beta chain). This sample was taken from a study of shared clonotypes between healthy human individuals. After removal of 5 bases from V and 4 bases from J, the junction contained 7 bases not matched to a gene. The CDR3 is made up of 15 amino acids. CDR1 and CDR2 (germline): SGHTA, FQGTGA. Method: immunoSEQ multiplex PCR; TCRdb's copy keeps in-frame clones and lacks some. The data show about 92,000 clones, with almost 70% seen just once and roughly 50% held by the top ten. J is TRBJ2-1 and V is TRBV7-3, with 8 bases identical to TRBD2. The receptor was derived from a man younger than 45 in good health. Sequencing was performed on memory CD8+ T cells sorted from blood. The subset: CD45RO+ cells pooled with CCR7-negative TemRA cells. The chain's CDR3 is CASSSGGKWYNEQFF. Written as DNA, the CDR3 is TGTGCCAGCAGCAGCGGGGGAAAGTGGTACAATGAGCAGTTCTTC.